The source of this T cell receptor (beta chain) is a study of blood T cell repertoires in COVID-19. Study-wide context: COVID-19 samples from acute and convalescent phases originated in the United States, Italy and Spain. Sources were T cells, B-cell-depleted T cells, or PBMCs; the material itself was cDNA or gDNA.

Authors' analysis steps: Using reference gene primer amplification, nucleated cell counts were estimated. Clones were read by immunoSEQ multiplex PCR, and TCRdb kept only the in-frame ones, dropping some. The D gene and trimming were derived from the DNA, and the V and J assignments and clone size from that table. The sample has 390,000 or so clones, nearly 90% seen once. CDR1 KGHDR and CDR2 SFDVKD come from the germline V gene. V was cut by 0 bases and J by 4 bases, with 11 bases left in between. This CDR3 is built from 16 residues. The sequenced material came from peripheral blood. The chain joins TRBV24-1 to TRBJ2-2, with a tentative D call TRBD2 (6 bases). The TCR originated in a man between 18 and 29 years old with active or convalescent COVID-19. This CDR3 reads CATSDLRGWTTGELFF. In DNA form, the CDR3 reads TGTGCCACCAGTGATTTGCGGGGGTGGACCACCGGGGAGCTGTTTTTT.